The sequence of this T cell receptor (beta chain) was determined in a study of blood T cells in healthy people across ages. The V end lost 0 bases, the J end lost 4 bases, and 18 bases lay between the germline ends. The CDR3 sequence is 17 residues long. CDR1 MNHNY and CDR2 SVGAGI come from the germline V gene (reference sequence). Per sample, extraction of total RNA gave at least 5.5 micrograms in every case. Details on this clonotype: No antigen is known for it.

The second PCR ran about 6 to 12 cycles with a sample-barcoded 5' primer and J-beta primers. With 12 random nucleotides, a template-switch adaptor tagged each individual cDNA molecule. From the 5' RACE reads, TCRdb called clonotypes with MiXCR, one entry per CDR3 protein. The sample holds 1.2 million to 1.5 million distinct CDR3 sequences, 59% seen once. Study results and caveats: Donors of long life had a larger count of naive CD4+ cells and greater diversity than aged donors. Naive T cell percentage showed a strong correlation with TCR beta diversity.

The receptor's source is a man in his late teens or twenties in good health. Sequenced sample: blood. The chain employs TRBV6-6 and TRBJ1-1; D is uncertain. Written as DNA, the CDR3 is TGTGCCAGCAGTTACTCGAGGCAGGCTCGATCGGGCACTGAAGCTTTCTTT. This translates into CASSYSRQARSGTEAFF.